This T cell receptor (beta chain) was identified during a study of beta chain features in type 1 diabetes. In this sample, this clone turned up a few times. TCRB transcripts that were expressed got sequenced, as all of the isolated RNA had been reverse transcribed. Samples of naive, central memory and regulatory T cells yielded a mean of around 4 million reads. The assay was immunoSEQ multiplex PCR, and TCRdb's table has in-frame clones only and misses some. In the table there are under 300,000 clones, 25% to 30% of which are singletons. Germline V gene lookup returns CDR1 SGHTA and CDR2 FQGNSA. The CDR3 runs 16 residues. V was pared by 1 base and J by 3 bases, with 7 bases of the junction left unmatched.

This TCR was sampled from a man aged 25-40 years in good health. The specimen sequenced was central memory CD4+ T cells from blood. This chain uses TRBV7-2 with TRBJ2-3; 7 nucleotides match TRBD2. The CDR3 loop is CASSLGGLAETDTQYF. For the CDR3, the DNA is TGTGCCAGCAGCTTAGGTGGCCTAGCGGAAACAGATACGCAGTATTTT. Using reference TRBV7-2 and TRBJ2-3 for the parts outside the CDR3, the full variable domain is GAGVSQSPSNKVTEKGKDVELRCDPISGHTALYWYRQSLGQGLEFLIYFQGNSAPDKSGLPSDRFSAERTGGSVSTLTIQRTQQEDSAVYLCASSLGGLAETDTQYFGPGTRLTVL.